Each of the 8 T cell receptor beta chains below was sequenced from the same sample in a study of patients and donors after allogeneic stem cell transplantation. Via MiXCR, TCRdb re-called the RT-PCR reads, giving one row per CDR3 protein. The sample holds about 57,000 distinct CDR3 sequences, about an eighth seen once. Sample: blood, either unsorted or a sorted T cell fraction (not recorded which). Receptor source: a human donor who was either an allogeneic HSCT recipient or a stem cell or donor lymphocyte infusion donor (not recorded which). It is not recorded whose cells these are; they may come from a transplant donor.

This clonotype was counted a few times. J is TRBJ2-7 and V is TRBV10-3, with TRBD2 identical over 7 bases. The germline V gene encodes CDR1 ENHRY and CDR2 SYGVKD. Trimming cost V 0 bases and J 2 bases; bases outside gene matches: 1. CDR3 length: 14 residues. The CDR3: CAISESGTTYEQYF. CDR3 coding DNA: TGTGCCATCAGTGAGTCTGGGACTACCTACGAGCAGTACTTC.

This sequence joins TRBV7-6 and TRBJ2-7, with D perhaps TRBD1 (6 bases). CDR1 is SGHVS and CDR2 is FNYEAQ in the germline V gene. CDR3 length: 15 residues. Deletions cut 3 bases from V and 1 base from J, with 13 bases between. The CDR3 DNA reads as TGTGCCAGCAGCTTGGGGGCGGCAGCGTCCTACGAGCAGTACTTC. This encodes CASSLGAAASYEQYF.

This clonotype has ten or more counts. The CDR3 here is CASSLVIAKMNTEAFF. The DNA of the CDR3 is TGTGCCAGCAGCTTAGTTATAGCGAAAATGAACACTGAAGCTTTCTTT. V and J are TRBV7-6 and TRBJ1-1, with D unclear. This CDR3 contains 16 residues. Trimming left V 1 base short and J 0 bases short, with 12 bases between. Germline loops: CDR1 SGHVS, CDR2 FNYEAQ.

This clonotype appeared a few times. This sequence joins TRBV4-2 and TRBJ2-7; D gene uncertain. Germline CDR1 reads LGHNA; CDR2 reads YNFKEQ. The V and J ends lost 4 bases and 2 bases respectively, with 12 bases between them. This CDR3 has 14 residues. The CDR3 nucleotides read TGTGCCAGCAGCCTCCCCGGGTCTCCCTACGAGCAGTACTTC. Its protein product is CASSLPGSPYEQYF.

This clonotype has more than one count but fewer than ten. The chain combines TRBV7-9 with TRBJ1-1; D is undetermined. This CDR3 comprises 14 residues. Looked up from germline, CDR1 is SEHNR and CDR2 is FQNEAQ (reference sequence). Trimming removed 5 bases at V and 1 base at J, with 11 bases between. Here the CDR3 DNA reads TGTGCCAGCAGCGAAGGACCCCAGAACACTGAAGCTTTCTTT. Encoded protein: CASSEGPQNTEAFF.

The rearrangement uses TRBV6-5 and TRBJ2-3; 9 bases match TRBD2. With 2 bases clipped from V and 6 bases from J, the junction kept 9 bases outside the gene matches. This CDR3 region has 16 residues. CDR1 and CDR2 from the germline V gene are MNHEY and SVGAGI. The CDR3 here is CASSYHPASGTDTQYF. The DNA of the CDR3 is TGTGCCAGCAGTTACCACCCGGCTAGCGGGACGGATACGCAGTATTTT.

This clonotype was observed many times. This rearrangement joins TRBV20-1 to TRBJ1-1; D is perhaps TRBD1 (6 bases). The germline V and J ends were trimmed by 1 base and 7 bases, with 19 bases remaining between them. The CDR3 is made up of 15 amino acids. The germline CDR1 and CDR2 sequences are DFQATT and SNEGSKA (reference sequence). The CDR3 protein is CSARVPRGGMNEAFF. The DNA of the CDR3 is TGCAGTGCTAGAGTCCCAAGAGGGGGGATGAATGAAGCTTTCTTT.

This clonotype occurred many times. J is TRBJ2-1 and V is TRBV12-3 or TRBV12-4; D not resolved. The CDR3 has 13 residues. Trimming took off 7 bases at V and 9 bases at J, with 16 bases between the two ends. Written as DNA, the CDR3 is TGTGCCAGCACCCCCCGAGTGGTCAGTGAGCAGTTCTTC. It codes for CASTPRVVSEQFF.